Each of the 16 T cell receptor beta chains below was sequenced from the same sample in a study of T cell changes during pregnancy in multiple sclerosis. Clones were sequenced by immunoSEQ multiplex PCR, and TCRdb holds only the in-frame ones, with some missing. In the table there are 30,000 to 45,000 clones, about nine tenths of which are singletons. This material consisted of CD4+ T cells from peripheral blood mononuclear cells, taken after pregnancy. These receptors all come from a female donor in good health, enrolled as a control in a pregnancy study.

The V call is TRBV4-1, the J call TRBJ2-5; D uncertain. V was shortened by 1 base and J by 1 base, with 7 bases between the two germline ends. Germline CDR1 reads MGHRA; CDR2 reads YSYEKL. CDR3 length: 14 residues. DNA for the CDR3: TGCGCCAGCAGCCAAGGAGGCAGCCAAGAGACCCAGTACTTC. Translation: CASSQGGSQETQYF.

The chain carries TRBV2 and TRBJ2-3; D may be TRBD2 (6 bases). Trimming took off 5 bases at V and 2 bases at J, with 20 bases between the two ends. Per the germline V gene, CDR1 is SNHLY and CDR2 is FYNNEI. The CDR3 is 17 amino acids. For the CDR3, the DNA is TGTGCCAGCAGTCCCCTGGGACTTCTCGACTCCACAGATACGCAGTATTTT. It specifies CASSPLGLLDSTDTQYF.

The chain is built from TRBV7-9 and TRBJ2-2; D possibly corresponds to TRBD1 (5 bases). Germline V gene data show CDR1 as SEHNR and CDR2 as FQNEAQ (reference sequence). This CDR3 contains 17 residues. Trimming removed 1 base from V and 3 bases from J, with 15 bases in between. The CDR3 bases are TGTGCCAGCAGCTTAGAGATTGCAGACAGCTACACCGGGGAGCTGTTTTTT. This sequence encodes CASSLEIADSYTGELFF. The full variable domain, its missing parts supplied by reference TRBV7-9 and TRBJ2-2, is DTGVSQNPRHKITKRGQNVTFRCDPISEHNRLYWYRQTLGQGPEFLTYFQNEAQLEKSRLLSDRFSAERPKGSFSTLEIQRTEQGDSAMYLCASSLEIADSYTGELFFGEGSRLTVL.

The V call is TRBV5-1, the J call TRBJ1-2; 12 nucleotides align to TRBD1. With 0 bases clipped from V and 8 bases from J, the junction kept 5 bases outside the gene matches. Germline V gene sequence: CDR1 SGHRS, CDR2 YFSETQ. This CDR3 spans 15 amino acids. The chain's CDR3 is CASSLAGQGAGGYTF. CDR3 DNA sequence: TGCGCCAGCAGCTTGGCGGGACAGGGGGCGGGAGGCTACACCTTC.

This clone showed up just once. The CDR3 region has the DNA TGTGCCAGTACGGTCAGGACAGGGGTTCCCTACGAGCAGTACTTC. This sequence encodes CASTVRTGVPYEQYF. The chain joins TRBV28 to TRBJ2-7; TRBD1 matches 9 bases. J was trimmed by 2 bases and V by 9 bases; bases with no gene match: 11. CDR3 size: 15 residues. Germline CDR1 MDHEN, CDR2 SYDVKM.

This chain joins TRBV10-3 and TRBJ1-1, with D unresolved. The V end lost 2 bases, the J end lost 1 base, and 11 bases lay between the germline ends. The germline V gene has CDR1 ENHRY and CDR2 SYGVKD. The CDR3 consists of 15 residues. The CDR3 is CAISERSGKNTEAFF. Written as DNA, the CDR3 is TGTGCCATCAGTGAGCGATCGGGAAAGAACACTGAAGCTTTCTTT.

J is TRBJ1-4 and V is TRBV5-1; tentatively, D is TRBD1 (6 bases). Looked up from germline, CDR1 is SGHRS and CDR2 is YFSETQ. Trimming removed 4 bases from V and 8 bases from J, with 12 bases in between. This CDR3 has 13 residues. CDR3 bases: TGCGCCAGCAGCCGGGGGGCGGGAGAAAAACTGTTTTTT. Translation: CASSRGAGEKLFF.

CDR3 loop: CASSQGQGAEKLFF. DNA for the CDR3: TGCGCCAGCAGCCAAGGGCAGGGGGCTGAAAAACTGTTTTTT. This chain connects TRBV4-3 to TRBJ1-4; 8 bases are a match to TRBD1. Germline V gene sequence: CDR1 LGHNA, CDR2 YSLEER. The CDR3 runs 14 residues. V lost 1 base, J lost 7 bases, and 2 bases stayed unmatched.

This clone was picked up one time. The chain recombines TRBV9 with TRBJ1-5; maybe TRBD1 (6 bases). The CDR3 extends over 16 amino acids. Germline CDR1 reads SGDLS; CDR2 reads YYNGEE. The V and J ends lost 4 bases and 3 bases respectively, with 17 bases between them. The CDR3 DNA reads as TGTGCCAGCAGCCCCCGGGGAAGGGACAACAATCAGCCCCAGCATTTT. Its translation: CASSPRGRDNNQPQHF.

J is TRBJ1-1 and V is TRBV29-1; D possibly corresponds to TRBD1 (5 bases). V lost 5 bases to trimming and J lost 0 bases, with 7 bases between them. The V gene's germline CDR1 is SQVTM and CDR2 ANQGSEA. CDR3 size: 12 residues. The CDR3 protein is CSVQGMNTEAFF. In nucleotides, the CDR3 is TGCAGCGTTCAGGGCATGAACACTGAAGCTTTCTTT. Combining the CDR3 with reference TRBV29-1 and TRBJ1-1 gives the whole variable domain SAVISQKPSRDICQRGTSLTIQCQVDSQVTMMFWYRQQPGQSLTLIATANQGSEATYESGFVIDKFPISRPNLTFSTLTVSNMSPEDSSIYLCSVQGMNTEAFFGQGTRLTVV.

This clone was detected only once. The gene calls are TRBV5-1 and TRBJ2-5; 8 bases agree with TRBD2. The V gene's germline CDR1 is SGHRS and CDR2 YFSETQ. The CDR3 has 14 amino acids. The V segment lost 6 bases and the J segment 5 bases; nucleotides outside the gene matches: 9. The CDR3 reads CASTPLRGEETQYF. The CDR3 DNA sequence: TGCGCCAGCACCCCGCTGCGGGGGGAGGAGACCCAGTACTTC.

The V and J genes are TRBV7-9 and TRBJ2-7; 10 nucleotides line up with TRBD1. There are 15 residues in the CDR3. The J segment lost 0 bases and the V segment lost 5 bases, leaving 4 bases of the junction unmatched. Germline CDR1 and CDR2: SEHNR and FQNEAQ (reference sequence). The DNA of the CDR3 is TGTGCCAGCAGCCGAGACAGGGGGCACTCCTACGAGCAGTACTTC. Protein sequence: CASSRDRGHSYEQYF. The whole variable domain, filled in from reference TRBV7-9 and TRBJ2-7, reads DTGVSQNPRHKITKRGQNVTFRCDPISEHNRLYWYRQTLGQGPEFLTYFQNEAQLEKSRLLSDRFSAERPKGSFSTLEIQRTEQGDSAMYLCASSRDRGHSYEQYFGPGTRLTVT.

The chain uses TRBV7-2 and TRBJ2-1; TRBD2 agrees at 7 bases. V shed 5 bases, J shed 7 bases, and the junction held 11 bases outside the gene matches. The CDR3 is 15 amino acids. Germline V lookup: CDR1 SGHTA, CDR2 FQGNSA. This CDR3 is CASSRSGALGNEQFF. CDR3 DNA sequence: TGTGCCAGCAGCCGGAGCGGGGCCCTTGGGAATGAGCAGTTCTTC.

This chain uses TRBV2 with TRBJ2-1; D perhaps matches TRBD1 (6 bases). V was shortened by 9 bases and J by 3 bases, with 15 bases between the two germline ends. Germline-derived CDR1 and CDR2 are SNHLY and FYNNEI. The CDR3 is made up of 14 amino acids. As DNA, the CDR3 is TGTGCCAGTGGACAGCCAACCTTCTACAATGAGCAGTTCTTC. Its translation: CASGQPTFYNEQFF.

The CDR3 DNA reads TGCGCCAGCAGCCAAGAAGTGGGCCGGGGAAAAGAAGCTTTCTTT. It codes for CASSQEVGRGKEAFF. The chain uses TRBV4-3 and TRBJ1-1; no definite D call. Germline lookup yields CDR1 LGHNA and CDR2 YSLEER. Trimming took off 0 bases at V and 8 bases at J, with 16 bases between the two ends. The CDR3 has 15 amino acids.

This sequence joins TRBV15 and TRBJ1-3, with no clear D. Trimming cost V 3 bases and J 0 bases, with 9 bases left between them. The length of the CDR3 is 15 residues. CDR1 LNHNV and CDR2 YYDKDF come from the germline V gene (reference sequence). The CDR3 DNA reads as TGTGCCACCAGCAGTCAGGAAAGCTCTGGAAACACCATATATTTT. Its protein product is CATSSQESSGNTIYF.